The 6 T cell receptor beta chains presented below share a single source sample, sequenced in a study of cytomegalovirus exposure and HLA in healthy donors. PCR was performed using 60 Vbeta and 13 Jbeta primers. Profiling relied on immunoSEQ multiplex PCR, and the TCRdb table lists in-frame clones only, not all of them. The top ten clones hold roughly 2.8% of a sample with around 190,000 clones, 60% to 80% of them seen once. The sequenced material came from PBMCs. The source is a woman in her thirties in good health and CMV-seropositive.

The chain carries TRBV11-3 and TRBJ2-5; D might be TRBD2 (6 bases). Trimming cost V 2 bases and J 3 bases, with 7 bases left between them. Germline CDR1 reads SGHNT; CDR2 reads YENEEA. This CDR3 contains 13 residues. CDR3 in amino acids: CASSLPGEETQYF. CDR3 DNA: TGTGCCAGCAGCTTACCGGGGGAAGAGACCCAGTACTTC.

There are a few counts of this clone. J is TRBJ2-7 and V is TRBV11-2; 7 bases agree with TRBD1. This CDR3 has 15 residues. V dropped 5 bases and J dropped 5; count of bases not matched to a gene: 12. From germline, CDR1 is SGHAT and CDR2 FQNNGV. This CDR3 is CASSALTGATHEQYF. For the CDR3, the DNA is TGTGCCAGCAGCGCCCTTACAGGGGCGACACACGAGCAGTACTTC.

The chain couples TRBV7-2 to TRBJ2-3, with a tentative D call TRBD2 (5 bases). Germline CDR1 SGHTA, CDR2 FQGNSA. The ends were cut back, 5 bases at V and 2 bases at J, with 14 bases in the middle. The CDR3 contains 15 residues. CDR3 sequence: CASSREDYSTDTQYF. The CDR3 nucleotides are TGTGCCAGCAGCAGAGAAGACTATTCCACAGATACGCAGTATTTT.

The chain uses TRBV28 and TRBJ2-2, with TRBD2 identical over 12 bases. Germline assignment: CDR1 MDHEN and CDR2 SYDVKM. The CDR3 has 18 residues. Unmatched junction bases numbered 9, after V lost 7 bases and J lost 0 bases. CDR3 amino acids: CASKDPSGRVANTGELFF. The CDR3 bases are TGTGCCAGCAAAGACCCTAGCGGGAGGGTCGCGAACACCGGGGAGCTGTTTTTT.

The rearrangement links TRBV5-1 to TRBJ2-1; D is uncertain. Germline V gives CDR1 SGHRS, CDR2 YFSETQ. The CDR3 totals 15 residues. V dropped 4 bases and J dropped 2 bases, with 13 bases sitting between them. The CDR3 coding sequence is TGCGCCAGCAGCATGCGTGATCCCCCCTACAATGAGCAGTTCTTC. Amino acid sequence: CASSMRDPPYNEQFF.

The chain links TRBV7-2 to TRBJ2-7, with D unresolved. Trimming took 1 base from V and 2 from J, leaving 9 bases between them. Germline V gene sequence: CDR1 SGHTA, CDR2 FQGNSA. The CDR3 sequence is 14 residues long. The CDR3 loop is CASSLGILTYEQYF. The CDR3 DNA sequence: TGTGCCAGCAGCTTAGGAATACTTACCTACGAGCAGTACTTC.